This TCR beta chain was sequenced during a study of blood T cell repertoires in COVID-19. The CDR3 totals 14 residues. The V gene lost 1 base and the J gene lost 2 bases, with 9 bases spanning the gap. CDR1 is SGHRS and CDR2 is YFSETQ in the germline V gene. Assay used: immunoSEQ multiplex PCR; TCRdb lists only in-frame clones, some missing. Among fewer than 300,000 clones listed, around 88% were seen once. The chain is built from TRBV5-1 and TRBJ2-5; D may be TRBD2 (5 bases). The source of this sequence is a man older than 75 with acute or convalescent COVID-19. Sequenced: peripheral blood. The CDR3 DNA sequence: TGCGCCAGCAGCTTGATCGGAGGACAAGAGACCCAGTACTTC. Translation: CASSLIGGQETQYF.